This T cell receptor beta chain derives from a study of immune heterogeneity within non-small cell lung tumors. Study summary: It was found that the tumors were a handful of squamous cell carcinomas, 10 non-squamous carcinomas and 1 not otherwise specified. Study results and caveats: Multiple tumor sites within a patient showed recurrence of identical dominant CDR3 beta clonotypes; site-unique high-frequency clones were present as well. Statistically, local T-cell clonality exhibited a moderate yet significant correlation with local tumor mutational burden (R about 0.3).

Using 32 V and 13 J primers, multiplex PCR amplified TCR beta CDR3. In TCRdb, the multiplex PCR reads were re-called with MiXCR into one record per CDR3 protein. The sample yields some 15,000 distinct CDR3 sequences, more than 30% seen once. Genomic DNA extracted from bulk tumor tissue served as template. A total of about 540 ng was used per sample. Taken during surgery, several biopsies per primary tumor were spaced as far apart as possible within the tumor mass. The patients were newly diagnosed with non-small cell lung cancer, had not been treated, and had curative surgery. Curative-intent surgery was being performed on the donors, who were patients newly diagnosed with non-small cell lung cancer. This CDR3 is built from 14 residues. V trimming: 5 bases; J trimming: 7 bases; junction bases outside the gene matches: 7. Germline CDR1 SGDLS, CDR2 YYNGEE. On this clonotype itself: No antigen is known for it.

This receptor was taken from a woman aged 45-65 years with non-small cell lung cancer. The chain is built from TRBV9 and TRBJ2-2, with 8 bases fitting TRBD1. Specimen: lung tumor tissue. CDR3 protein: CASSIRGLGGELFF. In DNA, the CDR3 is TGTGCCAGCAGTATCAGGGGGCTGGGCGGGGAGCTGTTTTTT.